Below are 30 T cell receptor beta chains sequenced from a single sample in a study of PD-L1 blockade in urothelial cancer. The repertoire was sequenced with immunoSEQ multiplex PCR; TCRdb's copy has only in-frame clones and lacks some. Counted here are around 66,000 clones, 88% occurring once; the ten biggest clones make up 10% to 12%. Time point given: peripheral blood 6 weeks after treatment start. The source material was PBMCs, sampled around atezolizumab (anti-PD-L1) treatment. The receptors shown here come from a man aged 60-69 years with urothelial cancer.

The CDR3 nucleotides are TGTGCCAGCAGTACGACCACAGGGCATACGCAGTATTTT. This codes for CASSTTTGHTQYF. The rearrangement uses TRBV6-5 and TRBJ2-3; weak D call: TRBD1 (6 bases). V shed 5 bases and J shed 7 bases, with 13 bases lying between them. CDR3 length equals 13 residues. Germline V lookup: CDR1 MNHEY, CDR2 SVGAGI.

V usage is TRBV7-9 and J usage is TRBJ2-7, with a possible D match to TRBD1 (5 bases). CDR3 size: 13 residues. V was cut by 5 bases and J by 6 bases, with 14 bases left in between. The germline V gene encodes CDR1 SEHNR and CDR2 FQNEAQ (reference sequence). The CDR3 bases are TGTGCCAGCAGCGTCGTATGGGGCGGCGAGCAGTACTTC. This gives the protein CASSVVWGGEQYF.

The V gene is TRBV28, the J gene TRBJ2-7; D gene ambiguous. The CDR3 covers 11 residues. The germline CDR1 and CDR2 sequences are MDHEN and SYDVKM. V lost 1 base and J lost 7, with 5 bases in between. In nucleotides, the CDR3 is TGTGCCAGCAGTTTATTAGTAGAGCAGTACTTC. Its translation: CASSLLVEQYF. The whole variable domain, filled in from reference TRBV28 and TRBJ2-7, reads DVKVTQSSRYLVKRTGEKVFLECVQDMDHENMFWYRQDPGLGLRLIYFSYDVKMKEKGDIPEGYSVSREKKERFSLILESASTNQTSMYLCASSLLVEQYFGPGTRLTVT.

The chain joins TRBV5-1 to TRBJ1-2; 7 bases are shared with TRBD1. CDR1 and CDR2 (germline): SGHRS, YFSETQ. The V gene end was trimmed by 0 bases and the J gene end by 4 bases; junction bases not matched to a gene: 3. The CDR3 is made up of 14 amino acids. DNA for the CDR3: TGCGCCAGCAGCTTGGAGGGACAGAGCTATGGCTACACCTTC. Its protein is CASSLEGQSYGYTF.

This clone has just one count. Here the CDR3 DNA reads TGTGCCAGCAGTTACTCGACAGGGGCGGACACTGAAGCTTTCTTT. It codes for CASSYSTGADTEAFF. The chain combines TRBV6-5 with TRBJ1-1, with 8 bases that match TRBD1. V gave up 0 bases and J gave up 3 bases; unmatched junction bases: 3. Germline V lookup: CDR1 MNHEY, CDR2 SVGAGI. The CDR3 is 15 residues long.

The DNA for the CDR3 is TGTGCCAGCAGAGTAGACAGGTCAGGCAGACAGCCCCAGCATTTT. Amino acids: CASRVDRSGRQPQHF. The chain carries TRBV2 and TRBJ1-5, with a weak D call TRBD1 (6 bases). CDR3 length: 15 residues. V lost 6 bases and J lost 7, with 19 bases in between. Germline V lookup: CDR1 SNHLY, CDR2 FYNNEI.

CDR3 region: CATKDRGNYEQYF. The CDR3, as DNA: TGTGCCACCAAAGACAGGGGGAACTACGAGCAGTACTTC. The genes are TRBV27 and TRBJ2-7; TRBD1 matches 9 bases. Trimming cost V 10 bases and J 3 bases; bases outside gene matches: 7. CDR3 size: 13 residues. From germline, CDR1 is MNHEY and CDR2 SMNVEV (reference sequence).

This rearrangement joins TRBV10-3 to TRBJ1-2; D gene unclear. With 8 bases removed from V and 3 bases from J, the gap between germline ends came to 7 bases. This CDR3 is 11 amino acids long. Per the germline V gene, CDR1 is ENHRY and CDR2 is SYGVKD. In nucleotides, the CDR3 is TGTGCCATCCGCTACTACTATGGCTACACCTTC. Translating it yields CAIRYYYGYTF.

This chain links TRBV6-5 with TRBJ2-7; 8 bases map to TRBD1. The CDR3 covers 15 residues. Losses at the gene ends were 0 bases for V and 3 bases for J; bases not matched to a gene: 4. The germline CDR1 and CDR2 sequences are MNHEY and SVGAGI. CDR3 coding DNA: TGTGCCAGCAGTTACTCTGACAGGGGAGGCTACGAGCAGTACTTC. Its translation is CASSYSDRGGYEQYF.

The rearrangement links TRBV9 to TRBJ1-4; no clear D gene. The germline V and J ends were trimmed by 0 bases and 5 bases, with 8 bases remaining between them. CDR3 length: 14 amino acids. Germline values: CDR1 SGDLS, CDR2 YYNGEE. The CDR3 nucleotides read TGTGCCAGCAGCGTAGGGGTCGGGAATGAAAAACTGTTTTTT. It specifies CASSVGVGNEKLFF.

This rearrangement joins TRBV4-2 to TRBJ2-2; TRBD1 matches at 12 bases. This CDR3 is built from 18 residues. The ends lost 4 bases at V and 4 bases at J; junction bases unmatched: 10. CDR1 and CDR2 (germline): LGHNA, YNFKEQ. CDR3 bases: TGTGCCAGCAGCCCCCTAGGGGACAGGGGGCGCATCACCGGGGAGCTGTTTTTT. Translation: CASSPLGDRGRITGELFF.

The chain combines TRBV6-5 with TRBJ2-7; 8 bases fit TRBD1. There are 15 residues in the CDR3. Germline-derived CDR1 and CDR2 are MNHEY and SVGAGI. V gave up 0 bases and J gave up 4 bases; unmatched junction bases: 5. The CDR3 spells CASSYSPGTGYEQYF. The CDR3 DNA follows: TGTGCCAGCAGTTACTCCCCCGGGACAGGATACGAGCAGTACTTC.

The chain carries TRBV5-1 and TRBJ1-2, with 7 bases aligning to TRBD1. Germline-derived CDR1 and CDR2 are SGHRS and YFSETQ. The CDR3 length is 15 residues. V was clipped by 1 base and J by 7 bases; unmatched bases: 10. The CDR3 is CASSLSYPNRGGYTF. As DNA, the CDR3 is TGCGCCAGCAGCTTGAGCTACCCTAACAGGGGTGGCTACACCTTC. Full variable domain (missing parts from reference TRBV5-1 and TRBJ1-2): KAGVTQTPRYLIKTRGQQVTLSCSPISGHRSVSWYQQTPGQGLQFLFEYFSETQRNKGNFPGRFSGRQFSNSRSEMNVSTLELGDSALYLCASSLSYPNRGGYTFGSGTRLTVV.

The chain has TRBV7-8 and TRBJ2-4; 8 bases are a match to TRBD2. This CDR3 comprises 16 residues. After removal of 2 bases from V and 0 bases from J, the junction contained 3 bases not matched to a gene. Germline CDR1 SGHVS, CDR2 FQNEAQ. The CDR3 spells CASSLTSGLAKNIQYF. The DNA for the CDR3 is TGTGCCAGCAGCTTAACTAGCGGTCTAGCCAAAAACATTCAGTACTTC.

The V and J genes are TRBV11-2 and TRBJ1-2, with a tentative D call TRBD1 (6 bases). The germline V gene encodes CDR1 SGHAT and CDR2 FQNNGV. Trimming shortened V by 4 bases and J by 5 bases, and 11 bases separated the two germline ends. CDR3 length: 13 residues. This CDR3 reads CASSSRDKYGYTF. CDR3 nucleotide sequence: TGTGCCAGCAGCTCCCGGGACAAGTATGGCTACACCTTC. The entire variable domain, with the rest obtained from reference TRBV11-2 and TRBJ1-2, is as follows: EAGVAQSPRYKIIEKRQSVAFWCNPISGHATLYWYQQILGQGPKLLIQFQNNGVVDDSQLPKDRFSAERLKGVDSTLKIQPAKLEDSAVYLCASSSRDKYGYTFGSGTRLTVV.

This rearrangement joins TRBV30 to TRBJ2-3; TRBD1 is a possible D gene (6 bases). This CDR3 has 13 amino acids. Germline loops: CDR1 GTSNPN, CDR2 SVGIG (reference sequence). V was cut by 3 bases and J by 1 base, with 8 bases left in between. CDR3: CAWRRQGTDTQYF. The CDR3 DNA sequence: TGTGCCTGGAGGCGACAGGGCACAGATACGCAGTATTTT.

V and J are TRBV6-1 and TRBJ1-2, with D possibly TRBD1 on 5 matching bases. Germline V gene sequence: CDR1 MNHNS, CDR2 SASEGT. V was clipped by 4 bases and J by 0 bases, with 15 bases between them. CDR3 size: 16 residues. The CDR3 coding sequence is TGTGCCAGCAGTGCGAACCCGGGGGAAACTAACTATGGCTACACCTTC. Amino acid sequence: CASSANPGETNYGYTF.

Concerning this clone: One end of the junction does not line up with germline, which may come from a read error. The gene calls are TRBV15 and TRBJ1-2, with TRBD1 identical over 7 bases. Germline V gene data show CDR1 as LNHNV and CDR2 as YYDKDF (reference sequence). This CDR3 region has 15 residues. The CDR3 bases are TGTACCACCAGCAGAAACAGGGGTCCCCTCGGCGGCTACACCTTC. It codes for CTTSRNRGPLGGYTF.

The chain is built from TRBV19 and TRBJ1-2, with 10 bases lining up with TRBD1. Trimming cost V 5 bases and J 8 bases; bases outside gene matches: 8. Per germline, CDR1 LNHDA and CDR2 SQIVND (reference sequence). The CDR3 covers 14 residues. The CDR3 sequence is CASSSGTGVSGYTF. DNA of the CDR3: TGTGCCAGTAGTTCCGGGACAGGGGTTTCCGGCTACACCTTC. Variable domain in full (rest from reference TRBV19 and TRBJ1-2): DGGITQSPKYLFRKEGQNVTLSCEQNLNHDAMYWYRQDPGQGLRLIYYSQIVNDFQKGDIAEGYSVSREKKESFPLTVTSAQKNPTAFYLCASSSGTGVSGYTFGSGTRLTVV.

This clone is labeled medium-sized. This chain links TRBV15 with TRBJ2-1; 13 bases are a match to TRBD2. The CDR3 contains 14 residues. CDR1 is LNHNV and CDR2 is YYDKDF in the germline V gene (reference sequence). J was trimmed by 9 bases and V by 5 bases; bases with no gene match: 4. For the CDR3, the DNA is TGTGCCACCAGCTCACGGACTAGCGGGAGTGAGCAGTTCTTC. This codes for CATSSRTSGSEQFF.

The CDR3 nucleotides read TGTGCCAGCAGCTTATTAACCGGGAGCTCTGGAAACACCATATATTTT. Protein sequence: CASSLLTGSSGNTIYF. The V and J genes are TRBV7-9 and TRBJ1-3; D ambiguous. Germline assignment: CDR1 SEHNR and CDR2 FQNEAQ (reference sequence). V shed 2 bases and J shed 0 bases, with 11 bases lying between them. The CDR3 totals 16 residues.

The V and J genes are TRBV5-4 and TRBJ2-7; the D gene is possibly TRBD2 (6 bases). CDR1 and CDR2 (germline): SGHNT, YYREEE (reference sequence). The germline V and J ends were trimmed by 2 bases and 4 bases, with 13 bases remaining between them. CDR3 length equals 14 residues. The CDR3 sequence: CASSFSFRGYEQYF. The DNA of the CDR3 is TGTGCCAGCAGCTTCTCGTTCCGGGGGTACGAGCAGTACTTC.

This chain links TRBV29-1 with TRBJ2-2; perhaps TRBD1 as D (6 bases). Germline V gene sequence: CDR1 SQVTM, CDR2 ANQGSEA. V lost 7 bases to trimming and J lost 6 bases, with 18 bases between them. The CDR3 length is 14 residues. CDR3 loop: CSATVDRSPGELFF. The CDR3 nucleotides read TGCAGCGCAACGGTAGACAGGTCCCCCGGGGAGCTGTTTTTT.

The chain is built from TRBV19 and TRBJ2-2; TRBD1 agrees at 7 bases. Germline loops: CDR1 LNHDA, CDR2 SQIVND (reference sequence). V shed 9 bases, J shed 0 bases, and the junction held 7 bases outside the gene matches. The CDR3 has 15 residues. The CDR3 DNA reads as TGTGCCAGCAAGCCGGGGACAGCGAACACCGGGGAGCTGTTTTTT. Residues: CASKPGTANTGELFF.

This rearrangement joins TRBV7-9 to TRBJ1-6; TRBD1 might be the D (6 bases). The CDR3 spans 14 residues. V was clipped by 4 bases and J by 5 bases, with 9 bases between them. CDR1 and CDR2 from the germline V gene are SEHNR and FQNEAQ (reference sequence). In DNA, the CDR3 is TGTGCCAGCAGCTCGGACAGCCATAATTCACCCCTCCACTTT. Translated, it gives CASSSDSHNSPLHF.

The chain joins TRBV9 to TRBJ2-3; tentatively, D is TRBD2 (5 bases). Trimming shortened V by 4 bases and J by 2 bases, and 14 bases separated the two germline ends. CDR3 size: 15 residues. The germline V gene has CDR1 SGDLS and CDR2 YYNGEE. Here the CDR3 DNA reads TGTGCCAGCAGCAATCGGGCGGGCAACACAGATACGCAGTATTTT. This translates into CASSNRAGNTDTQYF.

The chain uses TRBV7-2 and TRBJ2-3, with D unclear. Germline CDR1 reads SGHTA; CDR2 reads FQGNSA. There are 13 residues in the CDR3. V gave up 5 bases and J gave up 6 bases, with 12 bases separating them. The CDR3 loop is CASSPSHLDTQYF. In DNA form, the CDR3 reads TGTGCCAGCAGCCCTTCACATCTCGATACGCAGTATTTT. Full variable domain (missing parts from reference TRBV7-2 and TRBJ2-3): GAGVSQSPSNKVTEKGKDVELRCDPISGHTALYWYRQSLGQGLEFLIYFQGNSAPDKSGLPSDRFSAERTGGSVSTLTIQRTQQEDSAVYLCASSPSHLDTQYFGPGTRLTVL.

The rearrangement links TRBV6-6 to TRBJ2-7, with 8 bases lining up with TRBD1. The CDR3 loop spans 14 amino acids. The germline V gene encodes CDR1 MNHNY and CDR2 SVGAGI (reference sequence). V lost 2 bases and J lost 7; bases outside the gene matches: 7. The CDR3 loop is CASSYRGQGFEQYF. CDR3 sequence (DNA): TGTGCCAGCAGTTACCGAGGACAGGGTTTTGAGCAGTACTTC.

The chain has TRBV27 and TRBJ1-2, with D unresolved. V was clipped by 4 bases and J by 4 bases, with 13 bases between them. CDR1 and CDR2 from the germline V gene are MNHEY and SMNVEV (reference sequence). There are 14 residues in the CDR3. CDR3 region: CASSYRGGGYGYTF. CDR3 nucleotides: TGTGCCAGCAGTTACCGAGGAGGTGGCTATGGCTACACCTTC.

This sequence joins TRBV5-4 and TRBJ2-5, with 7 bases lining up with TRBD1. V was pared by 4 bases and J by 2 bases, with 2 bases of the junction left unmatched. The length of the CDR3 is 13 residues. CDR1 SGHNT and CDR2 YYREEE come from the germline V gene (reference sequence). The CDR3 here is CASSLRGQETQYF. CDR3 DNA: TGTGCCAGCAGCCTCAGGGGGCAAGAGACCCAGTACTTC.